Following are 26 T cell receptor beta chains from one sample sequenced in a study of shared clonotypes between healthy human individuals. Generated by immunoSEQ multiplex PCR, the TCRdb table keeps only in-frame clones and is missing some. The sample has roughly 510,000 clones; about 75% are singletons. Material for sequencing was PBMCs. Receptors originate from a woman in her forties in good health. Some clones in this sample may be carry-over from other donors' samples.

V is TRBV19 and J is TRBJ2-2; 12 nucleotides align to TRBD2. The length of the CDR3 is 18 residues. Per the germline V gene, CDR1 is LNHDA and CDR2 is SQIVND (reference sequence). Trimming took 4 bases from V and 3 from J; bases not matched to a gene: 9. CDR3 sequence reads: CASSTLLAGGVHTGELFF. Here the CDR3 DNA reads TGTGCCAGTAGTACCCTTCTAGCGGGAGGGGTGCACACCGGGGAGCTGTTTTTT.

This clone ranks as medium-sized. This chain connects TRBV11-2 to TRBJ1-4; D unclear. CDR1 is SGHAT, CDR2 FQNNGV, per germline. CDR3 size: 12 residues. Trimming cost V 2 bases and J 8 bases, with 6 bases left between them. The CDR3: CASSLWREKLFF. For the CDR3, the DNA is TGTGCCAGCAGCTTATGGAGGGAAAAACTGTTTTTT.

The CDR3 bases are TGTGCCAGCAGTTTATACATGGGCAATGAGCAGTTCTTC. Its translation: CASSLYMGNEQFF. V usage is TRBV2 and J usage is TRBJ2-1; no definite D call. V gave up 5 bases and J gave up 6 bases, with 11 bases separating them. Germline-derived CDR1 and CDR2 are SNHLY and FYNNEI. There are 13 residues in the CDR3.

The genes are TRBV11-2 and TRBJ1-1; D remains unclear. With 5 bases removed from V and 3 bases from J, the gap between germline ends came to 16 bases. Germline V lookup: CDR1 SGHAT, CDR2 FQNNGV. The CDR3 totals 15 residues. CDR3 protein: CASSLTMGWDTEAFF. In nucleotides, the CDR3 is TGTGCCAGCAGCCTGACGATGGGGTGGGACACTGAAGCTTTCTTT.

The gene calls are TRBV5-6 and TRBJ1-6; D ambiguous. V lost 0 bases and J lost 8, with 15 bases in between. Germline-derived CDR1 and CDR2 are SGHDT and YYEEEE. The CDR3 loop spans 16 amino acids. The CDR3 bases are TGTGCCAGCAGCTTGGCCTACGAACCGAGGTATTCACCCCTCCACTTT. This codes for CASSLAYEPRYSPLHF.

The gene calls are TRBV4-3 and TRBJ1-5; D is undetermined. This CDR3 spans 15 amino acids. Per the germline V gene, CDR1 is LGHNA and CDR2 is YSLEER. V shed 0 bases and J shed 8 bases, with 14 bases lying between them. CDR3 nucleotide sequence: TGCGCCAGCAGCCAAGAAGGGATTGGGGTAGAGCCCCAGCATTTT. Amino acid sequence: CASSQEGIGVEPQHF.

V and J are TRBV6-6 and TRBJ1-5; D ambiguous. The CDR3 consists of 14 residues. Trimming stripped 1 base from V and 5 bases from J, with 9 bases between. Germline CDR1 is MNHNY and CDR2 is SVGAGI (reference sequence). CDR3 loop: CASSYFQRDQPQHF. DNA of the CDR3: TGTGCCAGCAGTTACTTTCAAAGGGATCAGCCCCAGCATTTT.

The chain carries TRBV5-1 and TRBJ1-2; a weak D match, TRBD1 (5 bases). Germline V CDR1 and CDR2: SGHRS, YFSETQ. This CDR3 has 12 residues. Trimming left V 4 bases short and J 4 bases short, with 8 bases between. The CDR3 DNA follows: TGCGCCAGCAGCCCCGACAGCTATGGCTACACCTTC. This sequence encodes CASSPDSYGYTF.

This sequence joins TRBV28 and TRBJ1-5; 8 positions match TRBD1. Germline CDR1 and CDR2: MDHEN and SYDVKM. V lost 10 bases and J lost 2; bases outside the gene matches: 10. This CDR3 has 15 amino acids. The CDR3 coding sequence is TGTGCCATACACAGACAGGGGATGGGCAATCAGCCCCAGCATTTT. Translation: CAIHRQGMGNQPQHF.

V is TRBV9 and J is TRBJ2-1; perhaps TRBD2 as D (5 bases). The CDR3 has 16 amino acids. Trimming shortened V by 4 bases and J by 0 bases, and 14 bases separated the two germline ends. CDR1 is SGDLS and CDR2 is YYNGEE in the germline V gene. CDR3 residues: CASSPPHGSSYNEQFF. The CDR3 bases are TGTGCCAGCAGCCCCCCCCATGGGAGCTCCTACAATGAGCAGTTCTTC. Combining the CDR3 with reference TRBV9 and TRBJ2-1 gives the whole variable domain DSGVTQTPKHLITATGQRVTLRCSPRSGDLSVYWYQQSLDQGLQFLIQYYNGEERAKGNILERFSAQQFPDLHSELNLSSLELGDSALYFCASSPPHGSSYNEQFFGPGTRLTVL.

V is TRBV4-3 and J is TRBJ2-5; no firm D call. CDR1 is LGHNA, CDR2 YSLEER, per germline. The V and J ends lost 0 bases and 5 bases respectively, with 13 bases between them. The CDR3 spans 15 residues. CDR3 DNA: TGCGCCAGCAGCCAAGAACTGTTCAATCGGGAGACCCAGTACTTC. The encoded protein is CASSQELFNRETQYF.

The chain combines TRBV5-1 with TRBJ2-5; tentative D call: TRBD2 (6 bases). V lost 4 bases and J 2 bases, leaving 12 bases between the germline ends. The CDR3 contains 14 residues. Germline-derived CDR1 and CDR2 are SGHRS and YFSETQ. CDR3 sequence (DNA): TGCGCCAGCAGCCCGGCGGGGTGGCAAGAGACCCAGTACTTC. Encoded protein: CASSPAGWQETQYF.

V and J are TRBV6-4 and TRBJ1-1, with 7 bases fitting TRBD1. Germline-derived CDR1 and CDR2 are MRHNA and SNTAGT. J lost 0 bases, V lost 3 bases, and 1 base had no gene match. This CDR3 has 14 residues. The CDR3 nucleotides read TGTGCCAGCAGTGAGACAGGGCTGAACACTGAAGCTTTCTTT. Translation: CASSETGLNTEAFF.

This clone has just a few counts. This likely came from a read error, as a far larger clone is one base away. The J gene is TRBJ1-1, the V gene TRBV29-1; D not resolved. Deletions cut 7 bases from V and 1 base from J, with 7 bases between. The CDR3 is 11 amino acids. Germline lookup yields CDR1 SQVTM and CDR2 ANQGSEA. CDR3 loop: CSAAGNTEAFF. The CDR3, as DNA: TGCAGCGCTGCAGGGAACACTGAAGCTTTCTTT.

This chain uses TRBV28 with TRBJ2-7, with 8 bases fitting TRBD2. The CDR3 is 12 residues long. Germline lookup yields CDR1 MDHEN and CDR2 SYDVKM. V lost 11 bases and J lost 3; bases outside the gene matches: 6. The CDR3 DNA is TGTGCCCTCGGGGGGGGAAGCTACGAGCAGTACTTC. As protein: CALGGGSYEQYF. Full variable domain (rest looked up from reference TRBV28 and TRBJ2-7): DVKVTQSSRYLVKRTGEKVFLECVQDMDHENMFWYRQDPGLGLRLIYFSYDVKMKEKGDIPEGYSVSREKKERFSLILESASTNQTSMYLCALGGGSYEQYFGPGTRLTVT.

In this sample, this clone turned up a few times. The chain uses TRBV19 and TRBJ2-3; D unresolved. In germline, CDR1 is LNHDA, CDR2 SQIVND (reference sequence). The CDR3 runs 11 residues. Trimming took 1 base from V and 9 from J, leaving 5 bases between them. CDR3: CASSIGATQYF. Written as DNA, the CDR3 is TGTGCCAGTAGTATAGGGGCGACGCAGTATTTT.

On this clone itself: This sample also contains other DNA sequences that code for the same CDR3. This chain joins TRBV5-6 and TRBJ2-7; no clear D gene. V was trimmed by 0 bases and J by 6 bases, leaving 7 bases between them. This CDR3 is 12 amino acids long. Germline CDR1 is SGHDT and CDR2 is YYEEEE. In DNA form, the CDR3 reads TGTGCCAGCAGCTTGGGTCGACGCGAGCAGTACTTC. As protein: CASSLGRREQYF.

The chain is built from TRBV7-2 and TRBJ2-3; 7 bases fit TRBD2. Germline loops: CDR1 SGHTA, CDR2 FQGNSA. The CDR3 has 14 residues. Trimming took 5 bases from V and 11 from J; bases not matched to a gene: 13. The chain's CDR3 is CASSLSPEGRGQYF. Here the CDR3 DNA reads TGTGCCAGCAGCCTTTCCCCGGAGGGGAGGGGGCAGTATTTT.

The rearrangement uses TRBV5-4 and TRBJ2-5; 8 bases line up with TRBD2. This CDR3 spans 14 amino acids. Losses at the gene ends were 0 bases for V and 5 bases for J; bases not matched to a gene: 3. CDR1 is SGHNT, CDR2 YYREEE, per germline (reference sequence). Here the CDR3 reads CASSLDPGGETQYF. CDR3 in DNA: TGTGCCAGCAGCTTGGATCCGGGAGGGGAGACCCAGTACTTC.

This clone showed up just once. The chain employs TRBV10-2 and TRBJ1-5; 9 bases fit TRBD1. V lost 3 bases to trimming and J lost 6 bases; unmatched junction nucleotides: 12. The CDR3 length is 17 residues. Germline CDR1 WSHSY, CDR2 SAAADI. The CDR3 DNA reads as TGCGCCAGCAGTGATTTGGCTAGACAGGGGGTAGGTCAGCCCCAGCATTTT. Its protein product is CASSDLARQGVGQPQHF.

V and J are TRBV7-8 and TRBJ1-1, with D tentatively TRBD1 (5 bases). V was trimmed by 3 bases and J by 1 base, leaving 9 bases between them. The length of the CDR3 is 14 residues. Germline V gene sequence: CDR1 SGHVS, CDR2 FQNEAQ. CDR3 nucleotides: TGTGCCAGCAGCTTTACAGGACCGAACACTGAAGCTTTCTTT. This codes for CASSFTGPNTEAFF.

The J gene is TRBJ2-5, the V gene TRBV7-6; D may match TRBD1 or TRBD2 (5 bases each). The V gene lost 2 bases and the J gene lost 2 bases, with 9 bases spanning the gap. CDR3 length: 14 residues. CDR1 is SGHVS and CDR2 is FNYEAQ in the germline V gene. CDR3 residues: CASSLTGRQETQYF. The CDR3 DNA sequence: TGTGCCAGCAGCTTAACGGGGCGGCAAGAGACCCAGTACTTC.

V is TRBV13 and J is TRBJ2-1; D is unresolved. The CDR3 consists of 11 residues. V was clipped by 5 bases and J by 10 bases, with 9 bases between them. Per the germline V gene, CDR1 is PRHDT and CDR2 is FYEKMQ (reference sequence). In DNA, the CDR3 is TGTGCCAGCAGCCGAGGTTGGGAGCAGTTCTTC. Its translation: CASSRGWEQFF.

This clone was counted a few times. This chain links TRBV19 with TRBJ1-5, with a weak D call TRBD1 (5 bases). V lost 5 bases, J lost 7 bases, and 12 bases lay in between. The CDR3 is 13 residues long. The germline V gene encodes CDR1 LNHDA and CDR2 SQIVND (reference sequence). CDR3 DNA sequence: TGTGCCAGTAGTGTTCAGGGAGCACAGCCCCAGCATTTT. Amino acid sequence: CASSVQGAQPQHF.

This sequence joins TRBV7-9 and TRBJ2-5, with D possibly being TRBD2 (5 bases). This CDR3 is built from 14 residues. Deletions cut 4 bases from V and 5 bases from J, with 14 bases between. Germline CDR1 and CDR2: SEHNR and FQNEAQ (reference sequence). CDR3 in DNA: TGTGCCAGCAGCTCCTTGGGAGTACGGGAGACCCAGTACTTC. Translated: CASSSLGVRETQYF. Combining the CDR3 with reference TRBV7-9 and TRBJ2-5 gives the whole variable domain DTGVSQNPRHKITKRGQNVTFRCDPISEHNRLYWYRQTLGQGPEFLTYFQNEAQLEKSRLLSDRFSAERPKGSFSTLEIQRTEQGDSAMYLCASSSLGVRETQYFGPGTRLLVL.

The rearrangement uses TRBV15 and TRBJ1-4; TRBD1 is a possible D gene (5 bases). The CDR3 has 15 residues. V was cut by 6 bases and J by 5 bases, with 16 bases left in between. CDR1 and CDR2 from the germline V gene are LNHNV and YYDKDF (reference sequence). The CDR3 region has the DNA TGTGCCACCAGTTGGGAAAGGGGTACCAATGAAAAACTGTTTTTT. This encodes CATSWERGTNEKLFF.